This T cell receptor beta chain was documented in a study of identical twins. This CDR3 is 16 amino acids long. The germline V gene has CDR1 LGHDT and CDR2 YNNKEL (reference sequence). The junction had 4 bases not matched to a gene; V was cut back by 1 base and J by 1 base. TCRdb reprocessed the 5' RACE reads via MiXCR and lists one record per CDR3 protein. The sample has 650,000 to 800,000 distinct CDR3 sequences, 8% to 9% seen once. To note about this clonotype: What it binds is unknown.

Study-wide findings and caveats: Twin pairs' shared out-of-frame alpha sequences were enriched in low generation probability.

A further study also used this sample, focusing on yellow fever vaccine responses in identical twins.

This TCR came from a woman between 18 and 29 years old in good health. Material: PBMCs. The chain is built from TRBV3-1 and TRBJ1-1, with 9 bases aligning to TRBD1. The CDR3 loop reads CASSQGGTGSNTEAFF. Here the CDR3 DNA reads TGTGCCAGCAGCCAAGGAGGGACAGGGTCGAACACTGAAGCTTTCTTT. Full variable domain (remainder filled in from reference TRBV3-1 and TRBJ1-1): DTAVSQTPKYLVTQMGNDKSIKCEQNLGHDTMYWYKQDSKKFLKIMFSYNNKELIINETVPNRFSPKSPDKAHLNLHINSLELGDSAVYFCASSQGGTGSNTEAFFGQGTRLTVV.